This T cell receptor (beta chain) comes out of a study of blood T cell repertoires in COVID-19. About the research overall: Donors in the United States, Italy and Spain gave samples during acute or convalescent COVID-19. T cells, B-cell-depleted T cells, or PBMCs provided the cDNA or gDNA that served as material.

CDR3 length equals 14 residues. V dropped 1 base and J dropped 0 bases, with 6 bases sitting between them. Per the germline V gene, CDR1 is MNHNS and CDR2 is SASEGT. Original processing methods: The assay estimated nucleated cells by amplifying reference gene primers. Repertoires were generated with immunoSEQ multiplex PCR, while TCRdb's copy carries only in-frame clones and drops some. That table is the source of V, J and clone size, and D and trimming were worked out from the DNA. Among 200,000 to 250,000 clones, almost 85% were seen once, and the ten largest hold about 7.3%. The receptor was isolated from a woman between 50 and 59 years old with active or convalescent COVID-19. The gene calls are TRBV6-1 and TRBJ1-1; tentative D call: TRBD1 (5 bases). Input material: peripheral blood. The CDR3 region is CASSEEGLNTEAFF. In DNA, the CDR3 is TGTGCCAGCAGTGAAGAGGGGTTGAACACTGAAGCTTTCTTT.